This T cell receptor (beta chain) emerged from a study of human T cells and chemical hapten exposure. This CDR3 has 14 residues. With 1 base clipped from V and 3 bases from J, the junction kept 1 base outside the gene matches. Germline CDR1 MNHNY, CDR2 SVGAGI (reference sequence). Unfractionated whole blood yielded total RNA. TCRdb analysed the 5' RACE reads with MiXCR anew, one entry per CDR3 protein. The repertoire consists of some 150,000 distinct CDR3 sequences, with around 4.4% occurring once and the leading ten covering under 1.5%. This chain joins TRBV6-6 and TRBJ1-2; the match to TRBD1 covers 8 bases. The TCR comes from a female donor in good health. This chain's CDR3 is CASSYLQGDYGYTF. In nucleotides, the CDR3 is TGTGCCAGCAGTTACTTACAGGGGGACTATGGCTACACCTTC.